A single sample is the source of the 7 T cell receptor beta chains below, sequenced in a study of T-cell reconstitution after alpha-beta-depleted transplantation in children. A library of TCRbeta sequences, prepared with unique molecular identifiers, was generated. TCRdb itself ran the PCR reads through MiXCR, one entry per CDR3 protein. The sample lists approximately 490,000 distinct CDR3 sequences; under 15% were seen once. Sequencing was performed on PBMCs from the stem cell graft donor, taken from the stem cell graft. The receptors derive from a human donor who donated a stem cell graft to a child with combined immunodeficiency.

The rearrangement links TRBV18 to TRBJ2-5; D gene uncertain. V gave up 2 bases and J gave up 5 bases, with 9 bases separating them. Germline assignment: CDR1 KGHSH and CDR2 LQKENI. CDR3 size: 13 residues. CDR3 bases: TGTGCCAGCTCACCAACGGTATCGGAGACCCAGTACTTC. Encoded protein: CASSPTVSETQYF.

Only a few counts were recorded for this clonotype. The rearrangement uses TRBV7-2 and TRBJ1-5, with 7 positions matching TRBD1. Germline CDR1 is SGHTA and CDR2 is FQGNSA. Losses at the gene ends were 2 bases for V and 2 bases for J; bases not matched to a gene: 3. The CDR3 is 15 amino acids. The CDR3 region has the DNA TGTGCCAGCAGCTTATCAGGGGGGGGCAATCAGCCCCAGCATTTT. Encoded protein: CASSLSGGGNQPQHF.

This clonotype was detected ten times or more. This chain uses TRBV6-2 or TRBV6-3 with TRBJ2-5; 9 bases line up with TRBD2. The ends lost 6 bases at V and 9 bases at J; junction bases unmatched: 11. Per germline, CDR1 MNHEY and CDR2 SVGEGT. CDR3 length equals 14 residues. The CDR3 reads CASRPGLASLSQYF. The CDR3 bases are TGTGCCAGCAGGCCGGGACTAGCCTCTCTTTCCCAGTACTTC.

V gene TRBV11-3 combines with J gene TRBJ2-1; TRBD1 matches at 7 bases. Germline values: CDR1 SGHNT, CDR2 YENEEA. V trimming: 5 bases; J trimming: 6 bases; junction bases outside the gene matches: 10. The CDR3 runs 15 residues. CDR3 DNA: TGTGCCAGCAGCCCGGGACAGCCAGGGGCCAATGAGCAGTTCTTC. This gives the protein CASSPGQPGANEQFF.

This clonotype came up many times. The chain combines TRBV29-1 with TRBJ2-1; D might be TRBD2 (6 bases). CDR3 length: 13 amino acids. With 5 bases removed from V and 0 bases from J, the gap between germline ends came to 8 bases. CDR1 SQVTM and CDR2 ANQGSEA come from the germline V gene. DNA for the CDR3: TGCAGCGTTAAGGACTACTCCTACAATGAGCAGTTCTTC. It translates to CSVKDYSYNEQFF.

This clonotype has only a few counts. The DNA for the CDR3 is TGCAGTGCTAGAGTGCTGGCGGCTTTCTTT. Translating it yields CSARVLAAFF. J is TRBJ1-1 and V is TRBV20-1; no clear D. This CDR3 is built from 10 residues. Trimming cost V 1 base and J 11 bases, with 8 bases left between them. Germline V gene lookup returns CDR1 DFQATT and CDR2 SNEGSKA (reference sequence).

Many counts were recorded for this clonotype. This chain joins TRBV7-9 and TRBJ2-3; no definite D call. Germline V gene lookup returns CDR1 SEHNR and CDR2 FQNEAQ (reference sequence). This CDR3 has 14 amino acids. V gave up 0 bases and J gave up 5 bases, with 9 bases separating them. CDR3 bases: TGTGCCAGCAGCTTAGCCCGGACCCAAGATACGCAGTATTTT. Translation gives CASSLARTQDTQYF. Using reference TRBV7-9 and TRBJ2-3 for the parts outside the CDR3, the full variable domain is DTGVSQNPRHKITKRGQNVTFRCDPISEHNRLYWYRQTLGQGPEFLTYFQNEAQLEKSRLLSDRFSAERPKGSFSTLEIQRTEQGDSAMYLCASSLARTQDTQYFGPGTRLTVL.